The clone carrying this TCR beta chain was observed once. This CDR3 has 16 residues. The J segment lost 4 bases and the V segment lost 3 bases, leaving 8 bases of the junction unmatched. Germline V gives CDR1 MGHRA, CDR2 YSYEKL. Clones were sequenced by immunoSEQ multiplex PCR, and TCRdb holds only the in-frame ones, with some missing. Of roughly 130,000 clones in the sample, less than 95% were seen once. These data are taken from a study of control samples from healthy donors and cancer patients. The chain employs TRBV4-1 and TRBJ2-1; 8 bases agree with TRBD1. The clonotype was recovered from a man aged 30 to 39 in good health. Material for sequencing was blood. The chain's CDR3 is CASSHFLRQGYNEQFF. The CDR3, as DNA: TGCGCCAGCAGCCACTTCCTGAGACAGGGGTACAATGAGCAGTTCTTC.